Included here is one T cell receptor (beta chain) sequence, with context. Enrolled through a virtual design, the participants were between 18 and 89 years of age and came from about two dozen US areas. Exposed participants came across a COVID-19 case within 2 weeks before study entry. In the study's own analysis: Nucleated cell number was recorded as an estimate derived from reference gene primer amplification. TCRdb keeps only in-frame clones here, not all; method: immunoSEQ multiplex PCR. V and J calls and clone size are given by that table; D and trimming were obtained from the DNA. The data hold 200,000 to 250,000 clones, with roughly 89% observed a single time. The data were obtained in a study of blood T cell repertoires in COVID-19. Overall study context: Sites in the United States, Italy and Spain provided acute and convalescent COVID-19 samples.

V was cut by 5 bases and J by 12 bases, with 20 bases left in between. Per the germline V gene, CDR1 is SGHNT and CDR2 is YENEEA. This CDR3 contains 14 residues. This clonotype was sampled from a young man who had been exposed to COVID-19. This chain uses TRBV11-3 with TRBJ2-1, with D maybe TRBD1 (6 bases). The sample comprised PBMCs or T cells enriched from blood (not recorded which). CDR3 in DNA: TGTGCCAGCAGCCAAAGTGCAGGGGCCCCGGGGCAGTTCTTC. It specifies CASSQSAGAPGQFF.